This T cell receptor (beta chain) was observed in a study of blood T cell repertoires in COVID-19. Study-level information: T cells, B-cell-depleted T cells, or PBMCs supplied cDNA or gDNA.

Authors' processing steps: Amplification of reference gene primers was used by the study to estimate nucleated cell counts. Sequenced by immunoSEQ multiplex PCR; TCRdb stores in-frame clones only, minus some. From that table come the V and J calls and clone size; the DNA was used to work out D and trimming. This table has about 31,000 clones, 91% appearing once. CDR1 is MNHNY and CDR2 is SVGAGI in the germline V gene (reference sequence). V was cut by 4 bases and J by 0 bases, with 11 bases left in between. The CDR3 sequence is 15 residues long. This clone appeared once. V usage is TRBV6-6 and J usage is TRBJ2-3; tentatively, D is TRBD2 (6 bases). This sequence originates from a human donor in a cohort sampled during active COVID-19. Sequencing was carried out using peripheral blood. The DNA of the CDR3 is TGTGCCAGCAGTTTCGCTAGCGCCAGCACAGATACGCAGTATTTT. Translating gives CASSFASASTDTQYF.